The rows below give T cell receptor beta chains drawn from one sample of a study of T cells after yellow fever vaccination. TCRdb redid the calling of the 5' RACE reads with MiXCR, one entry per CDR3 protein. The sample lists 400,000 or so distinct CDR3 sequences; approximately 19% were seen once. The sample here was PBMCs, taken before the yellow fever booster vaccination. These receptors originate from a man between 18 and 29 years old who received the YFV17D yellow fever vaccine. Each CDR3 is given with its conserved first and last residue. Fields, in order: D gene, J gene, clone size, V gene, CDR3 DNA, CDR3 protein. A D gene is named only where the DNA matches it firmly. Size tells how often a clone was seen (once, few, many) or the class of an expanded clone, and some rows leave it out.

TRBD1 TRBJ1-2 NA TRBV29-1 TGCAGCGCAATCGGACAGGGGGCCTATGGCTACACCTTC CSAIGQGAYGYTF
NA TRBJ1-1 NA TRBV18 TGTGCCAGCTCACCACTGGCGGAGAACACTGAAGCTTTCTTT CASSPLAENTEAFF
NA TRBJ2-7 few TRBV7-8 TGTGCCAGCAGCTTAGGTAGTTTGGCGAGGGAGCAGTACTTC CASSLGSLAREQYF
NA TRBJ1-1 NA TRBV3-1 TGTGCCAGCAGCCCCCGGACTGACTGGAACACTGAAGCTTTCTTT CASSPRTDWNTEAFF
NA TRBJ2-3 many TRBV4-3 TGCGCCAGCAGCCAACTTCTCGGGGGCACAGATACGCAGTATTTT CASSQLLGGTDTQYF
NA TRBJ2-3 few TRBV24-1 TGTGCCACCAGTGGGGCAGGGGCAAATACGCAGTATTTT CATSGAGANTQYF
TRBD1 TRBJ2-7 NA TRBV9 TGTGCCAGCAGCGTAGGCGGACAGGGTCCCTACGAGCAGTACTTC CASSVGGQGPYEQYF
NA TRBJ2-4 NA TRBV30 TGTGCCTGGAGTGACTTAGGAGGGGGCATTCAGTACTTC CAWSDLGGGIQYF
NA TRBJ1-3 NA TRBV4-3 TGCGCCAGCAGCCAAGTAGCTGTCTCTGGAAACACCATATATTTT CASSQVAVSGNTIYF
NA TRBJ2-1 NA TRBV9 TGTGCCAGCAGCGTGGGAGGAGCGGCGATTTACAATGAGCAGTTCTTC CASSVGGAAIYNEQFF
NA TRBJ2-7 few TRBV7-6 TGTGCCAGCAGTCTACGGATCCACTCCTACGAGCAGTACTTC CASSLRIHSYEQYF
NA TRBJ1-2 NA TRBV28 TGTGCCAGCAGTCGTGTGCCGGGGCGCCTAAACTATGGCTACACCTTC CASSRVPGRLNYGYTF
TRBD2 TRBJ2-3 many TRBV25-1 TGTGCCAGCAGTGCGGCGGGGGGCCGCACAGATACGCAGTATTTT CASSAAGGRTDTQYF
NA TRBJ1-5 few TRBV10-2 TGCGCCAGCAGCCCCGAGAGGGATCAGCCCCAGCATTTT CASSPERDQPQHF
NA TRBJ2-1 few TRBV5-1 TGCGCCAGCAGCTTACCCAGATCAAGTGGTGGGAATGAGCAGTTCTTC CASSLPRSSGGNEQFF
NA TRBJ2-1 NA TRBV18 TGTGCCAGCTCACCACCGAACGGGGGCTCCTACAATGAGCAGTTCTTC CASSPPNGGSYNEQFF
TRBD2 TRBJ2-2 many TRBV10-3 TGTGCCATCACCCCGGGACTAGCCAACACCGGGGAGCTGTTTTTT CAITPGLANTGELFF
NA TRBJ1-5 NA TRBV12-3/TRBV12-4 TGTGCCAGCAGTTTAGGACGGCATAGCAATCAGCCCCAGCATTTT CASSLGRHSNQPQHF
NA TRBJ1-6 NA TRBV6-5 TGTGCCAGCAGTTACTCCGGCGAACTGGGTTCACCCCTCCACTTT CASSYSGELGSPLHF
TRBD1 TRBJ2-7 few TRBV7-8 TGTGCCAGCAGCTGGACAGGGGGCATGGGCGAGCAGTACTTC CASSWTGGMGEQYF
NA TRBJ2-5 NA TRBV3-1 TGTGCCAGCAGCCAAGATTGGAGTAGTAAGGGAGAGACCCAGTACTTC CASSQDWSSKGETQYF
NA TRBJ1-5 many TRBV20-1 TGCAGTGCTAGGTCGGGGAGCAATCAGCCCCAGCATTTT CSARSGSNQPQHF
NA TRBJ1-4 many TRBV12-3/TRBV12-4 TGTGCCAGCAGTTCGCCGGCAGGCGGTGAAAAACTGTTTTTT CASSSPAGGEKLFF
NA TRBJ1-1 NA TRBV7-3 TGTGCCAGCAGCAGCTCAGGGATGAGGACTGAAGCTTTCTTT CASSSSGMRTEAFF
NA TRBJ2-1 NA TRBV4-1 TGCGCCAGCAGCCCCGCGACTAGTTTTGAGCAGTTCTTC CASSPATSFEQFF
TRBD1 TRBJ2-4 NA TRBV6-5 TGTGCCAGCAACCCGACAGGGTTAGCCAAAAACATTCAGTACTTC CASNPTGLAKNIQYF
TRBD1 TRBJ1-5 few TRBV6-2/TRBV6-3 TGTGCCAGCAGTTACTACGGGACAGAAGAAAATCAGCCCCAGCATTTT CASSYYGTEENQPQHF
NA TRBJ2-1 few TRBV6-1 TGTGCCAGCAGTGACGGACGGGGAATAGGGTGGTCCTACAATGAGCAGTTCTTC CASSDGRGIGWSYNEQFF
TRBD1 TRBJ1-2 NA TRBV10-3 TGTGCCATCAGTGTGGACAGGGGGCGCCACTATGGCTACACCTTC CAISVDRGRHYGYTF
TRBD1 TRBJ2-1 NA TRBV12-3/TRBV12-4 TGTGCCAGCAGTTCTACAGGGGACGTTAGAAATGAGCAGTTCTTC CASSSTGDVRNEQFF
NA TRBJ1-2 few TRBV6-6 TGTGCCAGCAGTCCCGGGGACATGTTTAGCTACACCTTC CASSPGDMFSYTF
TRBD2 TRBJ2-2 few TRBV4-2 TGTGCCAGCAGCCCTCGGGAGGACACCGGGGAGCTGTTTTTT CASSPREDTGELFF
TRBD1 TRBJ2-1 many TRBV12-3/TRBV12-4 TGTGCCAGCAGTCCCCAGGGGGAGGAGCAGTTCTTC CASSPQGEEQFF
NA TRBJ2-1 NA TRBV24-1 TGTGCCACCAGTGATGAATCTACCTCCTACAATGAGCAGTTCTTC CATSDESTSYNEQFF
NA TRBJ2-3 few TRBV20-1 TGCAGTGCTAGAGATTTCGGGGGACCAATGGGCACAGATACGCAGTATTTT CSARDFGGPMGTDTQYF
TRBD2 TRBJ2-7 NA TRBV6-5 TGTGCCAGCAGTTTAACAGCGGGGGTCGACGAGCAGTACTTC CASSLTAGVDEQYF
NA TRBJ2-7 NA TRBV29-1 TGCAGCGTTCGACAGAGCTCCTACGAGCAGTACTTC CSVRQSSYEQYF
NA TRBJ1-1 few TRBV29-1 TGCAGCGTTGGGGCCGGGAGGAACACTGAAGCTTTCTTT CSVGAGRNTEAFF
NA TRBJ2-1 few TRBV11-2 TGTGCCAGCAGCTTTTCAGGGCGGGGCAATGAGCAGTTCTTC CASSFSGRGNEQFF